One and the same sample provided the 16 T cell receptor beta chains below, sequenced in a study of post-analysis software for immune sequencing data. Regarding the study as a whole: A handful of TRBV segments were significantly more frequent in patients than in controls. TRBV5-6, TRBV5-1 and TRBV20-1 were among these segments.

Prepared libraries of TCR beta cDNA carried unique molecular identifiers. Each CDR3 protein is one row after TCRdb ran MiXCR on the PCR reads. The top ten hold 0.56% of the sample, which has hundreds of thousands of distinct CDR3 sequences, roughly 27% seen once. For these TCRs, the target antigens are not known. Sequenced material: blood. The origin of the receptors is a girl aged 10 to 17 with multiple sclerosis.

This clonotype was recorded only once. V usage is TRBV20-1 and J usage is TRBJ2-1, with 10 bases fitting TRBD2. Gene TRBJ2-7 matches the end of the DNA better, so the J call may be wrong. CDR3 length: 18 amino acids. Germline CDR1 is DFQATT and CDR2 is SNEGSKA (reference sequence). CDR3 region: CSAGTGTSEIAGYNEQYF. The DNA for the CDR3 is TGCAGTGCTGGAACCGGGACTAGCGAGATTGCGGGGTACAATGAGCAGTACTTC.

This chain connects TRBV25-1 to TRBJ2-7; D may match TRBD1 or TRBD2 (5 bases each). The CDR3 consists of 14 residues. V lost 2 bases, J lost 10 bases, and 18 bases lay in between. Germline CDR1 MGHDK, CDR2 SYGVNS. For the CDR3, the DNA is TGTGCCAGCAGTGAACCCATCACACCCTGGGACCAGTACTTC. This encodes CASSEPITPWDQYF.

The CDR3 nucleotides are TGTGCCAGCAGCTTAGAGGCTAACTACGAGCAGTACTTC. Translated: CASSLEANYEQYF. The chain combines TRBV7-9 with TRBJ2-7; D is ambiguous. Germline lookup yields CDR1 SEHNR and CDR2 FQNEAQ (reference sequence). This CDR3 contains 13 residues. Trimming took off 1 base at V and 3 bases at J, with 7 bases between the two ends.

Regarding this clonotype: One end of the junction is discordant with germline, which a read error may explain. The V gene is TRBV15, the J gene TRBJ2-4, with D perhaps TRBD1 or TRBD2 (5 bases each). The J call may be faulty, since TRBJ2-7 better matches the DNA end. There are 16 residues in the CDR3. CDR1 and CDR2 (germline): LNHNV, YYDKDF (reference sequence). The CDR3 coding sequence is TGTGCCACCGGCAGCAGCGGCGTGTGGGGCTTCTACGAGCAGTACTTC. It translates to CATGSSGVWGFYEQYF.

The V gene is TRBV24-1, the J gene TRBJ1-1; possibly TRBD1 for D (5 bases). Trimming stripped 2 bases from V and 5 bases from J, with 5 bases between. This CDR3 has 12 residues. Per the germline V gene, CDR1 is KGHDR and CDR2 is SFDVKD. The CDR3 loop reads CATSDSGTEAFF. The CDR3 coding sequence is TGTGCCACCAGTGATTCAGGGACTGAAGCTTTCTTT.

This clonotype has more than one count but fewer than ten. This chain uses TRBV7-2 with TRBJ2-5, with D tentatively TRBD2 (6 bases). CDR1 is SGHTA and CDR2 is FQGNSA in the germline V gene. This CDR3 has 16 residues. Trimming stripped 1 base from V and 0 bases from J, with 12 bases between. CDR3: CASSLGRLEYQETQYF. CDR3 nucleotides: TGTGCCAGCAGCTTAGGCCGACTAGAATACCAAGAGACCCAGTACTTC. Drawing the rest from reference TRBV7-2 and TRBJ2-5, the complete variable domain is GAGVSQSPSNKVTEKGKDVELRCDPISGHTALYWYRQSLGQGLEFLIYFQGNSAPDKSGLPSDRFSAERTGGSVSTLTIQRTQQEDSAVYLCASSLGRLEYQETQYFGPGTRLLVL.

In its sample, this clonotype was seen many times. The rearrangement joins TRBV20-1 to TRBJ2-1; D may be TRBD2 (5 bases). This CDR3 contains 15 residues. The V gene lost 8 bases and the J gene lost 7 bases, with 24 bases spanning the gap. The germline gives CDR1 DFQATT, CDR2 SNEGSKA (reference sequence). The chain's CDR3 is CSYPLLMGEGNEQFF. The CDR3 bases are TGCAGTTATCCCCTACTAATGGGAGAGGGAAATGAGCAGTTCTTC.

This chain uses TRBV29-1 with TRBJ2-2; D call uncertain. V was shortened by 3 bases and J by 7 bases, with 9 bases between the two germline ends. Germline CDR1 and CDR2: SQVTM and ANQGSEA. The CDR3 is 12 amino acids. Written as DNA, the CDR3 is TGCAGCGTTGAGGTTCAGGACGGGGAGCTGTTTTTT. It codes for CSVEVQDGELFF.

This clonotype was detected a few times. The V call is TRBV10-3, the J call TRBJ2-7; 9 nucleotides align to TRBD2. Germline assignment: CDR1 ENHRY and CDR2 SYGVKD. The CDR3 runs to 15 residues. Trimming took 6 bases from V and 5 from J; bases not matched to a gene: 11. CDR3 protein: CAISPSSGLANEQYF. CDR3 sequence (DNA): TGTGCCATCAGCCCGTCCTCTGGACTAGCGAACGAGCAGTACTTC.

This clonotype was seen a handful of times. The chain couples TRBV6-5 to TRBJ2-3, with TRBD2 matching over 7 bases. CDR3 size: 13 residues. In germline, CDR1 is MNHEY, CDR2 SVGAGI. V lost 6 bases and J lost 5; bases outside the gene matches: 5. CDR3 sequence (DNA): TGTGCCAGCAGCCGGGAGGCGCGAGATACGCAGTATTTT. Encoded protein: CASSREARDTQYF.

V and J are TRBV7-2 and TRBJ2-1; 8 bases are shared with TRBD2. V shed 5 bases, J shed 6 bases, and the junction held 9 bases outside the gene matches. This CDR3 spans 15 amino acids. The V gene's germline CDR1 is SGHTA and CDR2 FQGNSA. CDR3 DNA: TGTGCCAGCAGCCTCGCCCGGGGGGGGTGCAATGAGCAGTTCTTC. It encodes CASSLARGGCNEQFF. Complete variable domain (other parts from reference TRBV7-2 and TRBJ2-1): GAGVSQSPSNKVTEKGKDVELRCDPISGHTALYWYRQSLGQGLEFLIYFQGNSAPDKSGLPSDRFSAERTGGSVSTLTIQRTQQEDSAVYLCASSLARGGCNEQFFGPGTRLTVL.

This clonotype has just a few counts. The chain is built from TRBV4-1 and TRBJ2-1; weak D call: TRBD2 (5 bases). Looked up from germline, CDR1 is MGHRA and CDR2 is YSYEKL. The V gene lost 1 base and the J gene lost 2 bases, with 9 bases spanning the gap. CDR3 length equals 15 residues. The CDR3 reads CASSQVFGTYNEQFF. The CDR3 nucleotides read TGCGCCAGCAGCCAAGTTTTCGGGACCTACAATGAGCAGTTCTTC.

V and J are TRBV28 and TRBJ2-7; weak D call: TRBD1 (5 bases). The CDR3 sequence is 13 residues long. Trimming pared 5 bases from V and 3 bases from J, leaving 11 bases between. The germline V gene has CDR1 MDHEN and CDR2 SYDVKM. The CDR3 nucleotides are TGTGCCAGCAGTCCGGACAAATACTACGAGCAGTACTTC. Its protein product is CASSPDKYYEQYF.

The V and J genes are TRBV9 and TRBJ1-2, with D unclear. Germline CDR1 reads SGDLS; CDR2 reads YYNGEE. The CDR3 spans 16 residues. Deletions cut 4 bases from V and 3 bases from J, with 19 bases between. The CDR3, as DNA: TGTGCCAGCAGCTCCCAGGAGACGGGAGTAGACTATGGCTACACCTTC. It codes for CASSSQETGVDYGYTF.

This clonotype was found a few times. V and J are TRBV7-8 and TRBJ2-3; D gene ambiguous. Germline V gene lookup returns CDR1 SGHVS and CDR2 FQNEAQ. V was shortened by 5 bases and J by 0 bases, with 9 bases between the two germline ends. There are 14 residues in the CDR3. CDR3 nucleotides: TGTGCCAGCAGCGCCCAACTTAGCACAGATACGCAGTATTTT. The encoded protein is CASSAQLSTDTQYF.

There are many counts of this clonotype. J is TRBJ2-5 and V is TRBV5-1; possibly TRBD1 for D (5 bases). The CDR3 sequence is 12 residues long. Trimming shortened V by 0 bases and J by 7 bases, and 7 bases separated the two germline ends. The germline gives CDR1 SGHRS, CDR2 YFSETQ. The CDR3 nucleotides read TGCGCCAGCAGCTTGGATCAGGGGACCCAGTACTTC. It is translated as CASSLDQGTQYF.